This TCR beta chain comes out of a study of blood T cells in healthy people across ages. Using a J-beta primer mix together with a sample-barcoded 5' primer, a second PCR was run for roughly 6 to 11 cycles. Sequencing recovered at least 2.5 million CDR3-containing paired-end reads from each sample. From the 5' RACE reads, TCRdb called clonotypes with MiXCR, one entry per CDR3 protein. In the table there are 550,000 to 700,000 distinct CDR3 sequences, approximately 25% of which are singletons. This TCR derives from a woman in her seventies in good health. The sample comprised blood.

The CDR3 protein is CSVAAGRDGYTF. CDR3 in DNA: TGCAGCGTTGCGGCAGGGAGGGATGGCTACACCTTC. J is TRBJ1-2 and V is TRBV29-1, with D possibly matching TRBD1 (5 bases). V lost 4 bases and J lost 6, with 12 bases in between. In germline, CDR1 is SQVTM, CDR2 ANQGSEA. This CDR3 is 12 amino acids long.